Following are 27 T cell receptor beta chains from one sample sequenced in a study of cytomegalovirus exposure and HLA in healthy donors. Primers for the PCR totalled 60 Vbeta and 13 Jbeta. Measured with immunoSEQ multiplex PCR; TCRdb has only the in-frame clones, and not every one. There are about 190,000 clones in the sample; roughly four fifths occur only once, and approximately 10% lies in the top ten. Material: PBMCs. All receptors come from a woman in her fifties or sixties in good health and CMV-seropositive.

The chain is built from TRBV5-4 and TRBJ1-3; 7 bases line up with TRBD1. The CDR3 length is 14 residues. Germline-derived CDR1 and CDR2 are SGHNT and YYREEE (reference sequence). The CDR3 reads CATRDRAGGNTIYF. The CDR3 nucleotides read TGTGCTACGAGAGACAGGGCGGGTGGAAACACCATATATTTT.

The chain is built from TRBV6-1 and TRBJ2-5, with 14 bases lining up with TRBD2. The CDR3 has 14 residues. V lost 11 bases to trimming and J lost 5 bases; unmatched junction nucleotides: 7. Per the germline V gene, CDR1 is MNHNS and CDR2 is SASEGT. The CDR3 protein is CALRRTSGGETQYF. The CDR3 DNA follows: TGTGCCCTACGCCGGACTAGCGGGGGGGAGACCCAGTACTTC.

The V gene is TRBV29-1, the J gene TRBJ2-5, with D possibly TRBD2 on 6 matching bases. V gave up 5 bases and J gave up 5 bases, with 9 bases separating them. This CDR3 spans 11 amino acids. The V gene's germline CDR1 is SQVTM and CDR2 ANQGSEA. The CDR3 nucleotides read TGCAGCGTTTTGGAGGGGGAGACCCAGTACTTC. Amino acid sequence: CSVLEGETQYF.

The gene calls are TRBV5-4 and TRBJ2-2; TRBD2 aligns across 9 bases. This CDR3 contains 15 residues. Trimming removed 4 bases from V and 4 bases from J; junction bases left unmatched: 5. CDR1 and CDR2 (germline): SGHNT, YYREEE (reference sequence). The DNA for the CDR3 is TGTGCCAGCAGCACGCGGGGGGGAGGCACCGGGGAGCTGTTTTTT. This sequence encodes CASSTRGGGTGELFF. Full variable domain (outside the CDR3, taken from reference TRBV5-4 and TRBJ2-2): ETGVTQSPTHLIKTRGQQVTLRCSSQSGHNTVSWYQQALGQGPQFIFQYYREEENGRGNFPPRFSGLQFPNYSSELNVNALELDDSALYLCASSTRGGGTGELFFGEGSRLTVL.

The CDR3 bases are TGTGCCAGCAGCCTGGGACTTCTCACTGAAGCTTTCTTT. Protein sequence: CASSLGLLTEAFF. The chain is built from TRBV6-1 and TRBJ1-1; D perhaps matches TRBD1 (5 bases). The length of the CDR3 is 13 residues. Trimming left V 6 bases short and J 4 bases short, with 12 bases between. The V gene's germline CDR1 is MNHNS and CDR2 SASEGT.

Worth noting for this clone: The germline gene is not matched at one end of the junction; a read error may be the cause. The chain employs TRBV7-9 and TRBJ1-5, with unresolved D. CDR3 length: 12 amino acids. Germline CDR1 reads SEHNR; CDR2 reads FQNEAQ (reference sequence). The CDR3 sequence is CSSSLPNQPQHF. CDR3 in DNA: TGTTCCAGCAGCCTCCCTAATCAGCCCCAGCATTTT.

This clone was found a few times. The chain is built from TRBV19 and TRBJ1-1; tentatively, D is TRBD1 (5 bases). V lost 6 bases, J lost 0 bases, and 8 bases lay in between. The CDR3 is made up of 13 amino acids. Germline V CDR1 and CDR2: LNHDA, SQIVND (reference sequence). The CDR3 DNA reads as TGTGCCAGTAGCGGCAGGGTGAACACTGAAGCTTTCTTT. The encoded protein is CASSGRVNTEAFF.

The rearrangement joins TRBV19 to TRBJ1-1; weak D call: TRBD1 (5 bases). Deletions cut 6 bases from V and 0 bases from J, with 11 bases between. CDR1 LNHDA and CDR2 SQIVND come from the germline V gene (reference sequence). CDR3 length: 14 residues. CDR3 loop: CASRRQSMNTEAFF. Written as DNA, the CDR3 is TGTGCCAGTAGGAGACAGTCCATGAACACTGAAGCTTTCTTT.

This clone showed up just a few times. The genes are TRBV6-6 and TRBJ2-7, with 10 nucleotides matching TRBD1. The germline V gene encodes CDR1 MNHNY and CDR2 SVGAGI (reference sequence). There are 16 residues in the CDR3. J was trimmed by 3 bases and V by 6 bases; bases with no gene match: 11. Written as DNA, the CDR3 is TGTGCCAGCAGAATACTCGAGGGACAGGGGAGCTACGAGCAGTACTTC. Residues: CASRILEGQGSYEQYF.

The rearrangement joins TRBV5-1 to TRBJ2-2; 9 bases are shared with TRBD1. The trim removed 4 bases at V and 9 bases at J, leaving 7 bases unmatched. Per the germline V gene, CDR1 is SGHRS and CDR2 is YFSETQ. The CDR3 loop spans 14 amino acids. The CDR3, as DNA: TGCGCCAGCAGCACGGGACAGGGAAGCCGGGAGCTGTTTTTT. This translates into CASSTGQGSRELFF. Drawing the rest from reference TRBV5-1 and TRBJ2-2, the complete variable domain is KAGVTQTPRYLIKTRGQQVTLSCSPISGHRSVSWYQQTPGQGLQFLFEYFSETQRNKGNFPGRFSGRQFSNSRSEMNVSTLELGDSALYLCASSTGQGSRELFFGEGSRLTVL.

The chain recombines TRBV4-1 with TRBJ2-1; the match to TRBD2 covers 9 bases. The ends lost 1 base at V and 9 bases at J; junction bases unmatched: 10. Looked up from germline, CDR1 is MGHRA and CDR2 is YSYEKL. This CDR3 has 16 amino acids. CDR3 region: CASSQGDRTRGGEQFF. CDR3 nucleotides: TGCGCCAGCAGCCAAGGTGACCGAACGCGGGGGGGTGAGCAGTTCTTC.

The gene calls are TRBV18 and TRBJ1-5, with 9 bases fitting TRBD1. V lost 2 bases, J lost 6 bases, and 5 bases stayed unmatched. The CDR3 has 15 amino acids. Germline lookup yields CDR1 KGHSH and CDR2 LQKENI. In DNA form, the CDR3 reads TGTGCCAGCTCACCAGAGACAGGGGGGGGTCAGCCCCAGCATTTT. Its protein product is CASSPETGGGQPQHF.

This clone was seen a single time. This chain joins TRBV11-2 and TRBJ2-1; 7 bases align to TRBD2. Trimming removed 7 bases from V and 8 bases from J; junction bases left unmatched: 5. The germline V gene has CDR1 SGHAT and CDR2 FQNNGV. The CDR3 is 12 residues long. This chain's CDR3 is CASTAGSDEQFF. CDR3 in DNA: TGTGCCAGCACAGCGGGATCGGATGAGCAGTTCTTC.

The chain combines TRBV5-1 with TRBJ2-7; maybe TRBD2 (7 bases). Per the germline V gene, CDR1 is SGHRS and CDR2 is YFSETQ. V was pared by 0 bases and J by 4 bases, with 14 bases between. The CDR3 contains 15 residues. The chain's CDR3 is CASSLEAGALYEQYF. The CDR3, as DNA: TGCGCCAGCAGCTTGGAGGCGGGGGCCCTTTACGAGCAGTACTTC. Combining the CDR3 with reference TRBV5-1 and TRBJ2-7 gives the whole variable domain KAGVTQTPRYLIKTRGQQVTLSCSPISGHRSVSWYQQTPGQGLQFLFEYFSETQRNKGNFPGRFSGRQFSNSRSEMNVSTLELGDSALYLCASSLEAGALYEQYFGPGTRLTVT.

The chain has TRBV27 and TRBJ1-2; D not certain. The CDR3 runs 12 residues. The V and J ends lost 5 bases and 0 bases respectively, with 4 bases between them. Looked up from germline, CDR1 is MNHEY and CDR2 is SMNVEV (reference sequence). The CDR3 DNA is TGTGCCAGCAGTCGTCCTAACTATGGCTACACCTTC. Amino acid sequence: CASSRPNYGYTF.

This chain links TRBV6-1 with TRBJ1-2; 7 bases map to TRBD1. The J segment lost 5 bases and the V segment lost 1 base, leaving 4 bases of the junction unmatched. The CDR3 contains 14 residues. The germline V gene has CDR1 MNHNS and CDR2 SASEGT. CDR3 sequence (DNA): TGTGCCAGCAGTGAAGGATCCAGGGGGTATGGCTACACCTTC. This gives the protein CASSEGSRGYGYTF.

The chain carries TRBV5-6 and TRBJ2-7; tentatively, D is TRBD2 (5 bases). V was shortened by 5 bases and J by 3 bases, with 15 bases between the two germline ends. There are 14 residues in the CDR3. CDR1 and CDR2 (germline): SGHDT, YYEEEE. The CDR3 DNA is TGTGCCAGCAGTCTCGGCCTTCGGGGCTACGAGCAGTACTTC. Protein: CASSLGLRGYEQYF.

CDR3 amino acids: CASSSGDGIPRGTEAFF. In nucleotides, the CDR3 is TGTGCCAGCAGTTCAGGGGACGGCATCCCGCGAGGCACTGAAGCTTTCTTT. V and J are TRBV28 and TRBJ1-1; D possibly corresponds to TRBD1 (6 bases). The CDR3 has 17 residues. Trimming took off 4 bases at V and 4 bases at J, with 22 bases between the two ends. CDR1 and CDR2 (germline): MDHEN, SYDVKM.

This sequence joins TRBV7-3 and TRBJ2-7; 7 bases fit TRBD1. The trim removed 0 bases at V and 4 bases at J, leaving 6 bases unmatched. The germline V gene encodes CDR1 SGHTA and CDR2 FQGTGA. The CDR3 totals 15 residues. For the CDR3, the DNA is TGTGCCAGCAGCTTAACCGGGACAGAGTTTTACGAGCAGTACTTC. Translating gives CASSLTGTEFYEQYF.

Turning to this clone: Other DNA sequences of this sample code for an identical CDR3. CDR3 nucleotide sequence: TGTGCCACGCTCGGAGGACCTAACTATGGCTACACCTTC. It is translated as CATLGGPNYGYTF. V is TRBV19 and J is TRBJ1-2; D is uncertain. This CDR3 has 13 residues. Deletions cut 10 bases from V and 0 bases from J, with 12 bases between. Germline CDR1 reads LNHDA; CDR2 reads SQIVND (reference sequence).

DNA of the CDR3: TGTGCCAGCAGCGGCGGGACTAGCGGGGCGTACACAGATACGCAGTATTTT. Its translation is CASSGGTSGAYTDTQYF. V is TRBV7-9 and J is TRBJ2-3, with 13 bases identical to TRBD2. The J segment lost 2 bases and the V segment lost 5 bases, leaving 7 bases of the junction unmatched. This CDR3 spans 17 amino acids. CDR1 SEHNR and CDR2 FQNEAQ come from the germline V gene (reference sequence).

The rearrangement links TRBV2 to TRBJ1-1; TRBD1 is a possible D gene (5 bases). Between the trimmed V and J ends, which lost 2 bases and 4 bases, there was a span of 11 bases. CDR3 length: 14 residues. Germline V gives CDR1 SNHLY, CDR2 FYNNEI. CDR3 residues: CASSETQGGTEAFF. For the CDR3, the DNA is TGTGCCAGCAGTGAAACGCAGGGCGGCACTGAAGCTTTCTTT.

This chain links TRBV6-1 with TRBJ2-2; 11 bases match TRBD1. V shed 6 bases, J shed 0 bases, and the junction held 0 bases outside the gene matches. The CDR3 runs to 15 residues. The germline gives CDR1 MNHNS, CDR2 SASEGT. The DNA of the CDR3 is TGTGCCAGCAGGGGACAGGGGGCGAACACCGGGGAGCTGTTTTTT. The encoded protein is CASRGQGANTGELFF.

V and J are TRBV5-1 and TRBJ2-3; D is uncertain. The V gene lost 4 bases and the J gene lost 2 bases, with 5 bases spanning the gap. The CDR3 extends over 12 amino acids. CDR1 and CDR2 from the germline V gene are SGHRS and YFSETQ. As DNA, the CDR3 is TGCGCCAGCAGCGAGAACACAGATACGCAGTATTTT. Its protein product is CASSENTDTQYF.

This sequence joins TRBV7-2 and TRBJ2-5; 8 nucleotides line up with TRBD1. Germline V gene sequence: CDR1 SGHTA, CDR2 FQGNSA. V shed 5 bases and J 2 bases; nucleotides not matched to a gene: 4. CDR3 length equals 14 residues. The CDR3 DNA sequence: TGTGCCAGCAGCACCCGACAGGGGCAAGAGACCCAGTACTTC. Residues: CASSTRQGQETQYF.

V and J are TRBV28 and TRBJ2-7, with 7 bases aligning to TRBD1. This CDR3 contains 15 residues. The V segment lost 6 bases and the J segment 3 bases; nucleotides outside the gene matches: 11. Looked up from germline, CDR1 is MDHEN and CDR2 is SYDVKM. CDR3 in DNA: TGTGCCAGCAGGTCAACCGGGACAGCGCGCTACGAGCAGTACTTC. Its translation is CASRSTGTARYEQYF.

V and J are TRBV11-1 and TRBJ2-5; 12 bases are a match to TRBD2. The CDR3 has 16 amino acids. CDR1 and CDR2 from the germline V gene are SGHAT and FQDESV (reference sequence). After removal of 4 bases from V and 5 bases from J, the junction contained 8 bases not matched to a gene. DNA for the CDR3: TGTGCCAGCAGCTCTAGCGGGGGGGCCCCTTGGGAGACCCAGTACTTC. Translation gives CASSSSGGAPWETQYF.